Presented here are 3 T cell receptor beta chains from one specimen sequenced in a study of cytomegalovirus exposure and HLA in healthy donors. Researchers ran the PCR with 60 Vbeta and 13 Jbeta primers. Using immunoSEQ multiplex PCR, the repertoire was profiled, and TCRdb retains in-frame clones only, with some absent. The data show about 68,000 clones, with more than 80% seen just once and 6.5% held by the top ten. Sequencing was carried out using PBMCs. The receptors here all came from a human donor in good health.

This clone was seen only once. The chain is built from TRBV9 and TRBJ2-2; D is uncertain. This CDR3 is 11 amino acids long. In germline, CDR1 is SGDLS, CDR2 YYNGEE. V was pared by 4 bases and J by 8 bases, with 6 bases between. In DNA form, the CDR3 reads TGTGCCAGCAGCTCCAGGGGGGAGCTGTTTTTT. This codes for CASSSRGELFF. The whole variable domain, remainder taken from reference TRBV9 and TRBJ2-2, is DSGVTQTPKHLITATGQRVTLRCSPRSGDLSVYWYQQSLDQGLQFLIQYYNGEERAKGNILERFSAQQFPDLHSELNLSSLELGDSALYFCASSSRGELFFGEGSRLTVL.

The chain uses TRBV5-1 and TRBJ2-3; D may be TRBD2 (6 bases). Trimming removed 4 bases at V and 0 bases at J, with 12 bases between. This CDR3 has 15 amino acids. Germline V gives CDR1 SGHRS, CDR2 YFSETQ. In DNA, the CDR3 is TGCGCCAGCAGCACGGGAGCGGTTAGCACAGATACGCAGTATTTT. This encodes CASSTGAVSTDTQYF.

J is TRBJ2-4 and V is TRBV5-6; possibly TRBD2 for D (5 bases). Germline values: CDR1 SGHDT, CDR2 YYEEEE. The CDR3 loop spans 14 amino acids. Trimming removed 3 bases from V and 9 bases from J, with 16 bases in between. The CDR3 DNA follows: TGTGCCAGCAGCTCCCGGAAAGTGGCGGGCATTCAGTACTTC. Translation: CASSSRKVAGIQYF.